A single sample gave rise to the 6 T cell receptor beta chains below, sequenced in a study of T cell responses to AZD1222 COVID-19 vaccine. The assay was immunoSEQ multiplex PCR, and TCRdb's table has in-frame clones only and misses some. Of around 130,000 clones listed, 90% were seen once; the top ten hold around 4.4%. Material: peripheral blood, obtained 28 days after the second dose of the MenACWY control vaccine. The receptors come from an adult who received the MenACWY meningococcal vaccine as a control.

The rearrangement uses TRBV7-8 and TRBJ1-4, with no clear D. The V end was cut by 11 bases, the J end by 5 bases, with 18 bases between. Germline V gene sequence: CDR1 SGHVS, CDR2 FQNEAQ. This CDR3 is 14 amino acids long. CDR3: CAVAPGSLNEKLFF. In DNA, the CDR3 is TGTGCCGTCGCCCCGGGCAGTTTAAATGAAAAACTGTTTTTT. Looking up the rest from reference TRBV7-8 and TRBJ1-4 gives the full variable domain: GAGVSQSPRYKVAKRGQDVALRCDPISGHVSLFWYQQALGQGPEFLTYFQNEAQLDKSGLPSDRFFAERPEGSVSTLKIQRTQQEDSAVYLCAVAPGSLNEKLFFGSGTQLSVL.

J is TRBJ2-2 and V is TRBV30; TRBD1 matches 8 bases. CDR3 size: 14 residues. Unmatched junction bases numbered 3, after V lost 3 bases and J lost 3 bases. CDR1 and CDR2 (germline): GTSNPN, SVGIG (reference sequence). The CDR3 coding sequence is TGTGCCTGGAGAGGACAGGGTGACACCGGGGAGCTGTTTTTT. It encodes CAWRGQGDTGELFF.

The CDR3 coding sequence is TGTGCCAGTAGTATCCCAAGTACAGGGACCCTTGAAGCTTTCTTT. This encodes CASSIPSTGTLEAFF. J is TRBJ1-1 and V is TRBV19; TRBD1 is a possible D gene (6 bases). V was trimmed by 3 bases and J by 7 bases, leaving 18 bases between them. This CDR3 comprises 15 residues. Germline assignment: CDR1 LNHDA and CDR2 SQIVND (reference sequence). Using reference TRBV19 and TRBJ1-1 for the parts outside the CDR3, the full variable domain is DGGITQSPKYLFRKEGQNVTLSCEQNLNHDAMYWYRQDPGQGLRLIYYSQIVNDFQKGDIAEGYSVSREKKESFPLTVTSAQKNPTAFYLCASSIPSTGTLEAFFGQGTRLTVV.

This clone occurred once. The chain recombines TRBV10-2 with TRBJ2-7; 7 bases align to TRBD1. V was pared by 8 bases and J by 4 bases, with 5 bases of the junction left unmatched. The germline V gene has CDR1 WSHSY and CDR2 SAAADI. The CDR3 runs 12 residues. The CDR3 spells CASQETGYEQYF. The CDR3 DNA reads as TGCGCCAGCCAAGAGACAGGGTACGAGCAGTACTTC.

The chain employs TRBV7-2 and TRBJ1-2, with TRBD1 as a possible D gene (5 bases). There are 14 residues in the CDR3. Between the trimmed V and J ends, which lost 5 bases and 6 bases, there was a span of 16 bases. The V gene's germline CDR1 is SGHTA and CDR2 FQGNSA. CDR3 nucleotide sequence: TGTGCCAGCAGCCAAACCGGGACCACCCATGGCTACACCTTC. It specifies CASSQTGTTHGYTF.

The chain is built from TRBV6-5 and TRBJ2-7, with D uncertain. There are 14 residues in the CDR3. Trimming removed 10 bases from V and 2 bases from J, with 18 bases in between. Germline lookup yields CDR1 MNHEY and CDR2 SVGAGI. The CDR3 sequence is CATLMARPPYEQYF. The CDR3 DNA follows: TGTGCCACCTTGATGGCCCGACCCCCCTACGAGCAGTACTTC.